Listed below are T cell receptor beta chains from one sample, sequenced in a study of T cell responses to AZD1222 COVID-19 vaccine. The table came from immunoSEQ multiplex PCR; TCRdb's copy has only in-frame clones and leaves some out. The data hold more than 150,000 clones, with 85% to 90% observed a single time. The sequencing used peripheral blood, collected on day 0 of AZD1222 vaccination. The receptors originated from an adult in good health. The CDR3 runs from the conserved cysteine through the conserved F or W. A D gene is named only where the DNA matches it firmly.

cdr3_aa v_call d_call
CASSAGTGSVQPQHF TRBV18 TRBD1
CASSPTGRLFGNTIYF TRBV14 TRBD1
CAWSVRGNSNQPQHF TRBV30 .
CASSPIVVGELFF TRBV5-1 .
CASSSELWQPQHF TRBV6-6 .
CASSTGSGELFF TRBV18 .
CASSYGANINTEAFF TRBV6-5 .
CASSGGQGGNQPQHF TRBV9 TRBD1
CAWSPGQVSNQPQHF TRBV30 TRBD1
CASSVERGAWETQYF TRBV9 TRBD2
CASSSGQGNSYEQYF TRBV11-3 TRBD1
CASSLGGSSGSADTQYF TRBV7-9 TRBD2
CASSRPGSGSYGYTF TRBV7-2 .